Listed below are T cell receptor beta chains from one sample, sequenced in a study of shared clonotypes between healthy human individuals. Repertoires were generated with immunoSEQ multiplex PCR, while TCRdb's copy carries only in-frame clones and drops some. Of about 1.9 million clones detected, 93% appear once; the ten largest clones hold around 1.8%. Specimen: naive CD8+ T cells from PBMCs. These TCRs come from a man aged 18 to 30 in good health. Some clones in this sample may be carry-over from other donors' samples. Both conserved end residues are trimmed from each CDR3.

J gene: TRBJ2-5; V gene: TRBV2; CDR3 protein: ASSRTSGSETQY
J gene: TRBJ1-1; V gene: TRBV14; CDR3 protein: ASSSRRLVTEAF
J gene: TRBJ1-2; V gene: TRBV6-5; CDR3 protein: ASSPQGKFGYT
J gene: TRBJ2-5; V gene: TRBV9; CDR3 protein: ASSGSGTGHQETQY
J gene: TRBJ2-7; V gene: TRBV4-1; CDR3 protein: ASSQDPGKKNEQY
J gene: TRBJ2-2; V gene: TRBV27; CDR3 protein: ASSLSTGELF
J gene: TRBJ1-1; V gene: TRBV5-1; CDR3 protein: ASSLAQRPGDTEAF
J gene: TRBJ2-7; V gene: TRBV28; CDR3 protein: ASSFSTYEQY
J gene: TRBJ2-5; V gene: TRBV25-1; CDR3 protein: ASSEYSLSGETQY
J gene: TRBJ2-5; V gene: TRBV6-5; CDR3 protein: ASSPGQVQETQY
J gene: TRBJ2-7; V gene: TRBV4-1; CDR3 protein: ASSQAHRGYEQY
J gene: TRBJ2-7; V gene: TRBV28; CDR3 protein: ASSLRLAPYEQY
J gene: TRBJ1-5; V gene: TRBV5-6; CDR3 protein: ASSPPLTATVSNQPQH
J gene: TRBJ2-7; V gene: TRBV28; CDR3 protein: ASHPPGTGYEQY
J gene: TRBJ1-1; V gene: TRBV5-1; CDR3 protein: ASSLAPAQQGNTEAF
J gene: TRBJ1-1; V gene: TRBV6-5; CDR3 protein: ASSYSSSTEAF
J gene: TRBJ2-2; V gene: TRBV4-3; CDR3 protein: ASSRASANTGELF
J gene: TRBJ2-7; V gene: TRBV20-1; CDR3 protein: SARASYEQY
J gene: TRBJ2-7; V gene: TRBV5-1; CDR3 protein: ASSLTAALRGTVSYEQY
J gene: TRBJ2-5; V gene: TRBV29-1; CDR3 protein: SVTGTSGRAQY
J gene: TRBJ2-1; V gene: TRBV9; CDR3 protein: ASSVIAGKYNEQF
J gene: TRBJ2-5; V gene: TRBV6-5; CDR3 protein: ASTPTGGGETQY
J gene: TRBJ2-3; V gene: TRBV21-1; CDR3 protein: ASSIPTPTVLVASSTDTQY
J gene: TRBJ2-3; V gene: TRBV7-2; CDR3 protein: ASSLEWRGLVRTDTQY
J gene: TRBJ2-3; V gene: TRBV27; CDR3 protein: ASSGLTLTDTQY
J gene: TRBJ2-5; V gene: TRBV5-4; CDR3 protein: ASSLEGSWETQY
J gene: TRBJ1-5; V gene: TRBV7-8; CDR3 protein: ASSPQGGGRNQPQH
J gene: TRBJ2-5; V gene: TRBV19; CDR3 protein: ASSSASGETQY
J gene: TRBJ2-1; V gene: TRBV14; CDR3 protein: ASSQPAASSYNEQF
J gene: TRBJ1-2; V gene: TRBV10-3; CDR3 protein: AISETVTNYGYT
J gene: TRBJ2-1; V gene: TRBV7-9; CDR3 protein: ASSWVRGAYNEQF
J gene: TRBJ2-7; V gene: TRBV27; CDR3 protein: ASSAGWGPSSYEQY
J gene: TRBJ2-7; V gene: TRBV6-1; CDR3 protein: ASQSGIDYEQY
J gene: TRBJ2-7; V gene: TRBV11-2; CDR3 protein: ASSEILAFAYEQY
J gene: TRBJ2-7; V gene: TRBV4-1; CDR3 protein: ASSGGLAGLYEQY